This TCR beta chain was sequenced for a study of beta chain features in type 1 diabetes. The wider study: On cell yields, gender and age, patients and healthy donors were similar.

The study reverse transcribed the entire isolated RNA, so it sequenced expressed TCRB transcripts. TCRdb's table, derived via immunoSEQ multiplex PCR, lists solely in-frame clones and lacks some. Here the sample spans tens of thousands of clones, around a third being singletons. The CDR3 sequence is 15 residues long. The ends lost 0 bases at V and 4 bases at J; junction bases unmatched: 5. Germline V CDR1 and CDR2: SGHRS, YFSETQ. The chain employs TRBV5-1 and TRBJ2-7; the match to TRBD1 covers 9 bases. The sample consisted of stem cell memory CD4+ T cells from blood. This sequence originates from a young woman in good health. The CDR3 region is CASSLEGQGLYEQYF. The CDR3 coding sequence is TGCGCCAGCAGCTTGGAGGGACAGGGATTGTACGAGCAGTACTTC. The full variable domain, in which reference TRBV5-1 and TRBJ2-7 provide the parts outside the CDR3, is KAGVTQTPRYLIKTRGQQVTLSCSPISGHRSVSWYQQTPGQGLQFLFEYFSETQRNKGNFPGRFSGRQFSNSRSEMNVSTLELGDSALYLCASSLEGQGLYEQYFGPGTRLTVT.